This T cell receptor beta chain appears in the sequencing data of a study of blood T cell repertoires in COVID-19. This clone was recorded once. J lost 4 bases, V lost 3 bases, and 7 bases had no gene match. The V gene's germline CDR1 is MDHEN and CDR2 SYDVKM. This CDR3 is built from 15 residues. Original processing notes: Estimates of nucleated cell counts were drawn from the amplification of reference gene primers. The protocol was immunoSEQ multiplex PCR, while the TCRdb copy is restricted to in-frame clones and leaves out a portion. V, J and clone size reflect that table, while D and trimming were determined from the DNA. The data hold a few hundred thousand clones, with around 90% observed a single time.

This chain connects TRBV28 to TRBJ1-1; 8 nucleotides agree with TRBD1. This receptor was identified in a middle-aged man with acute or convalescent COVID-19. Material: peripheral blood. The CDR3 DNA sequence: TGTGCCAGCAGTTTTATGGGACAGGCAATCACTGAAGCTTTCTTT. This gives the protein CASSFMGQAITEAFF.